This T cell receptor (beta chain) was documented in a study of siplizumab effects on memory and regulatory T cells (dated by TCRdb to the late 2010s). In terms of the full investigation: The effect of the anti-CD2 antibody siplizumab on alloreactive T-cell subsets was examined in allogeneic mixed lymphocyte reactions constructed from human PBMCs. What the work shows at the level of the full study, not this receptor alone: Sequences below about 10^-5 frequency were poorly captured, so only a minor fraction of alloreactive clones could be mapped to unstimulated subsets. In reactions with siplizumab, an average of approximately 69% of mappable alloreactive CD4+ clones were Treg-derived, compared with 26.9% in control reactions. Unstimulated naive T cells appeared more diverse than memory T cells, and naive cells seemed to contribute substantially to the alloresponse. Whether proliferating Tregs from siplizumab cultures were suppressive was not functionally confirmed. The cumulative frequency of alloreactive sequences that could be traced back to unstimulated CD4+ memory T cells was significantly reduced by siplizumab. A naive or memory phenotype could not be assigned to roughly 75-96% of proliferating CD4+ or CD8+ clones.

Regarding this clone: The specificity of this receptor is unknown. Per-base quality was not reported, and no clone a single base away is much larger than it.

To prepare the library, the immunoSEQ multiplex PCR assay was applied. About 10^5 TCR templates per sample were assayed by the deep sequencing platform. Genomic DNA extracted from sorted T cells was used for TCRbeta CDR3 sequencing. Concerning the study's data processing: The R programming language was used for clonal analysis of the TCRbeta CDR3 data. Comparing unstimulated samples against CFSE-low samples taken after the reaction was how alloreactive CD4+ and CD8+ clones were defined. Alloreactive CD4+ clones were assigned to regulatory or non-regulatory origin by matching sequences to sorted unstimulated Treg and non-Treg repertoires. The table comes from immuneACCESS by way of TCRdb, which keeps in-frame sequences with V and J called. Part of the clones is missing from these tables; in studies checked, under half for an unresolved V gene and the rest for unknown reasons. From that table come the V and J calls and clone size; the DNA was used to work out D and trimming. The sample table records more than 75,000 clones; more than 95% of these occur just once. The ten most abundant clones make up 0.031% of the sample.

From a lookup of the germline V gene, CDR1 and CDR2 are SGHTA and FQGNSA. The CDR3 sequence holds 14 residues, the cysteine and phenylalanine included. The CDR3 DNA has 42 bases and is translated from base 1. V and J are truncated by 0 bases and 6 bases respectively, leaving an intervening sequence of 9 bases. Unstimulated CD4+ memory cells were also sequenced in three donor pairs, together with CD4+ naive, CD8+ TEMRA, CD8+ naive and CD8+ effector memory subsets. Sorted unstimulated T cells, along with proliferating T cells recovered from mixed lymphocyte reactions, underwent TCRbeta CDR3 sequencing. Fresh whole blood from approximately 10 HLA-typed healthy donors was used to isolate PBMCs.

Sequenced material: naive CD4+ T cells sorted from blood. The sample's cell subset or site label, decoded: unstimulated naive T cells. The chain is assembled from TRBV7-2 and TRBJ1-5; the D gene lacks a confident call. The sequence came from a human donor in good health. The DNA sequence reads TGTGCCAGCAGCTTAGCGCTAAGTTTTCAGCCCCAGCATTTT. Translated, this gives CASSLALSFQPQHF. Where the CDR3 stops, the reference TRBV7-2 and TRBJ1-5 genes take over; the full variable domain is GAGVSQSPSNKVTEKGKDVELRCDPISGHTALYWYRQSLGQGLEFLIYFQGNSAPDKSGLPSDRFSAERTGGSVSTLTIQRTQQEDSAVYLCASSLALSFQPQHFGDGTRLSIL.